The clone carrying this TCR beta chain is medium-sized. Thyroid surgery had not been preceded by any treatment in any patient. This entry comes from a study of metastatic and nonmetastatic thyroid tumors. At the level of the study: Blood and tumor or nodule tissue repertoires from malignant and benign thyroid patients were compared.

TCRdb re-clonotyped the PCR reads via MiXCR. The sample holds about 15,000 clones, roughly 27% seen once. The material sequenced was tumor tissue. The sequence came from a female donor with papillary thyroid cancer or a benign thyroid nodule (not recorded which). Some clones in this sample may be carry-over from other donors' samples.

This CDR3 reads CASSPSQGYNEQFF. CDR3 DNA sequence: TGTGCCAGCAGCCCAAGTCAGGGCTACAATGAGCAGTTCTTC. The chain is built from TRBV3-1 and TRBJ2-1, with a tentative D call TRBD1 (5 bases). Per germline, CDR1 LGHDT and CDR2 YNNKEL (reference sequence). This CDR3 spans 14 amino acids. V lost 4 bases to trimming and J lost 3 bases, with 10 bases between them.